The entry below gives a single T cell receptor beta chain sequence along with its context. Its antigen is unidentified. This entry comes from a study of cytomegalovirus exposure and HLA in healthy donors. The study, taken as a whole, reports: In vitro work confirmed that a few CMV-associated chains recognize CMV antigens. A later analysis linked 15,000 to 20,000 TCR beta sequences to HLA alleles at 0.05 false discovery rate.

Germline CDR1 and CDR2: LNHDA and SQIVND (reference sequence). V was trimmed by 1 base and J by 0 bases, leaving 7 bases between them. This CDR3 spans 15 amino acids. Amplification used 60 Vbeta primers and 13 Jbeta primers. The data were produced by immunoSEQ multiplex PCR, yet TCRdb's version contains in-frame clones alone and is incomplete. The sample has 90,000 to 100,000 clones, 76% seen once; the top ten hold roughly 2%. Specimen: PBMCs. The V gene is TRBV19, the J gene TRBJ1-5; no definite D call. This sequence was found in a man aged 35 to 55 in good health and CMV-seronegative. CDR3 sequence reads: CASSIARNSNQPQHF. The CDR3 DNA reads as TGTGCCAGTAGTATAGCCAGGAATAGCAATCAGCCCCAGCATTTT.